The count of the clone carrying this T cell receptor (beta chain) is one. These data originate in a study of cytomegalovirus exposure and HLA in healthy donors. PCR used 60 Vbeta primers and 13 Jbeta primers. Method: immunoSEQ multiplex PCR; TCRdb's copy keeps in-frame clones and lacks some. Here the sample spans fewer than 200,000 clones, 82% being singletons. Input material: PBMCs. This receptor was taken from a man aged 45-65 years in good health and CMV-seropositive.

In DNA form, the CDR3 reads TGTGCCAGCAGTGGGACTAACTGGGGTGAGCAGTTCTTC. Translated, it gives CASSGTNWGEQFF. The rearrangement joins TRBV9 to TRBJ2-1; 7 positions match TRBD2. V was clipped by 5 bases and J by 9 bases; unmatched bases: 8. The CDR3 is 13 residues long. Germline-derived CDR1 and CDR2 are SGDLS and YYNGEE. The full variable domain, completed using reference TRBV9 and TRBJ2-1, is DSGVTQTPKHLITATGQRVTLRCSPRSGDLSVYWYQQSLDQGLQFLIQYYNGEERAKGNILERFSAQQFPDLHSELNLSSLELGDSALYFCASSGTNWGEQFFGPGTRLTVL.